This T cell receptor beta chain was retrieved from a study of cytomegalovirus exposure and HLA in healthy donors. Germline V gene lookup returns CDR1 SQVTM and CDR2 ANQGSEA. V gave up 4 bases and J gave up 3 bases, with 15 bases separating them. CDR3 length: 14 residues. PCR amplification relied on 60 Vbeta primers (plus 13 Jbeta primers). Assay used: immunoSEQ multiplex PCR; TCRdb lists only in-frame clones, some missing. Of 200,000 or so clones in the sample, approximately 85% were seen once. Of note for this clone: The antigen remains undetermined.

Study observations and caveats: The later analysis indicated that the majority of CMV-associated TCR beta chains appeared HLA-restricted. Within an earlier analysis, most TCR beta V segments proved productive either about 87% or about 30% of the time. Across donors, presence/absence analyses took sequencing depth to be roughly uniform.

Sequenced: PBMCs. This sequence was found in a woman aged 50 to 60 in good health and CMV-seropositive. The V call is TRBV29-1, the J call TRBJ1-1; the D is unclear. For the CDR3, the DNA is TGCAGCGTTGTAACGGGGTCCCCTTACACTGAAGCTTTCTTT. Translated, it gives CSVVTGSPYTEAFF.